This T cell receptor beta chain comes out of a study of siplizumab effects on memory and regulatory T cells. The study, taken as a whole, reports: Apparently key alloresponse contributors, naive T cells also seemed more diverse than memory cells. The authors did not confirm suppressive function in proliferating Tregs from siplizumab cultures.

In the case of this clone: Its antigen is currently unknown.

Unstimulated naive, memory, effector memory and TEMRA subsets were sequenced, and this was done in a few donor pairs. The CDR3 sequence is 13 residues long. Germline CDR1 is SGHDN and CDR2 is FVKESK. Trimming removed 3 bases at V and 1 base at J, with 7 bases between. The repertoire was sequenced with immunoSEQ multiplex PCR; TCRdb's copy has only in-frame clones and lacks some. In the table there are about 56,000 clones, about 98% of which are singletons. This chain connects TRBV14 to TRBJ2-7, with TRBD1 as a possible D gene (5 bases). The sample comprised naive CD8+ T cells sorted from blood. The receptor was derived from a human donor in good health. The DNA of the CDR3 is TGTGCCAGCAGCCACGACAGTTCCTACGAGCAGTACTTC. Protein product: CASSHDSSYEQYF.